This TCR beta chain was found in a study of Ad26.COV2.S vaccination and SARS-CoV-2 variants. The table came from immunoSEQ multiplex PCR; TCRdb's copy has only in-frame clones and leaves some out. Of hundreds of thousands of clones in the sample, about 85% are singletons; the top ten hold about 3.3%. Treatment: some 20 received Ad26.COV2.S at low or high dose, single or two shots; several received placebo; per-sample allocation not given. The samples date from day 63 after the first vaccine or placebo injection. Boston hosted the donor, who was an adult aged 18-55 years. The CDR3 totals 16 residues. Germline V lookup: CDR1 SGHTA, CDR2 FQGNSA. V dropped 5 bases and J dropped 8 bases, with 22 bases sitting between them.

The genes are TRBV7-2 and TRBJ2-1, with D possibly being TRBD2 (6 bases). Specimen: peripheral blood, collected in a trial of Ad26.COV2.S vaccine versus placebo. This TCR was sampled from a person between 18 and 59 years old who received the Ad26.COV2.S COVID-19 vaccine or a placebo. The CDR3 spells CASSPPSTSTLDEQFF. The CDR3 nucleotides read TGTGCCAGCAGCCCTCCATCGACTAGTACTTTGGATGAGCAGTTCTTC.